This T cell receptor beta chain was recovered during a study of blood T cell repertoires in COVID-19. The V segment lost 5 bases and the J segment 4 bases; nucleotides outside the gene matches: 19. This CDR3 comprises 19 residues. Germline V gene lookup returns CDR1 LNHDA and CDR2 SQIVND (reference sequence). In the original processing: Counts of nucleated cells, estimated from reference gene primer amplification, were obtained. Data came from immunoSEQ multiplex PCR; TCRdb stores just in-frame clones and leaves some out. That table furnishes V, J and clone size, whereas the DNA furnished D and trimming. This sample has a few hundred thousand clones; 65% to 90% occur once, and the top ten carry around 2.5%.

The source material was peripheral blood. The V and J genes are TRBV19 and TRBJ1-2, with 10 positions matching TRBD1. This clonotype originated in a woman in her seventies with COVID-19, enrolled during active disease. The CDR3 loop is CASSQGRTGGFSRGYGYTF. CDR3 bases: TGTGCCAGTAGTCAAGGCCGGACAGGGGGTTTTAGCCGGGGCTATGGCTACACCTTC.